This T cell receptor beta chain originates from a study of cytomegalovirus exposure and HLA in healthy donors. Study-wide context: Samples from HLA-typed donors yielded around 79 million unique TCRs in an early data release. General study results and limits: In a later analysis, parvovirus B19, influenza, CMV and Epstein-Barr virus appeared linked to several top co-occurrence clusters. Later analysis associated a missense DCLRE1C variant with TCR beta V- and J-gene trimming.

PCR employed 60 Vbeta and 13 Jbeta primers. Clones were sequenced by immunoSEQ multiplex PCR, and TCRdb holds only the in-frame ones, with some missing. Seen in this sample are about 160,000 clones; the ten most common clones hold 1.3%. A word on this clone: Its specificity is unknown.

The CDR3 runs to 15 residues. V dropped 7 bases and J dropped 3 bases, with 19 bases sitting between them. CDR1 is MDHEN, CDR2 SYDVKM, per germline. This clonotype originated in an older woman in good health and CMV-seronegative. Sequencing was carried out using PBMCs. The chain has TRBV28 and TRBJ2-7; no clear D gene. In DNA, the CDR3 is TGTGCCAGCACCACCCAAGACTCTTTAAACTACGAGCAGTACTTC. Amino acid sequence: CASTTQDSLNYEQYF.